Given below is one T cell receptor (beta chain) in context. Its antigen is currently unknown. Two lung cancer pathologists independently confirmed each histologic diagnosis. This table comes from immunoSEQ multiplex PCR, and its TCRdb copy is limited to in-frame clones, with some not included. Of approximately 9,300 clones in the sample, more than 70% are singletons; the top ten hold about 12%. The sample originates from a study of immune evolution from preneoplasia to lung adenocarcinoma. Study information: HLA loss of heterozygosity: around 6.5% AIS, approximately 15% MIA, roughly 30% ADC, none AAH. Notes on the study in general: From normal lung to invasive adenocarcinoma, top clone frequencies appeared to decrease.

The receptor's source is an elderly person with lung adenocarcinoma. What was sequenced was FFPE lung adenocarcinoma in situ tissue.

The CDR3 loop reads CASSLDEFGYGYTF. CDR3 DNA sequence: TGTGCCAGCAGCTTAGACGAATTTGGCTATGGCTACACCTTC. This chain connects TRBV7-9 to TRBJ1-2; no clear D. V dropped 1 base and J dropped 4 bases, with 10 bases sitting between them. CDR1 is SEHNR and CDR2 is FQNEAQ in the germline V gene (reference sequence). The CDR3 loop spans 14 amino acids.